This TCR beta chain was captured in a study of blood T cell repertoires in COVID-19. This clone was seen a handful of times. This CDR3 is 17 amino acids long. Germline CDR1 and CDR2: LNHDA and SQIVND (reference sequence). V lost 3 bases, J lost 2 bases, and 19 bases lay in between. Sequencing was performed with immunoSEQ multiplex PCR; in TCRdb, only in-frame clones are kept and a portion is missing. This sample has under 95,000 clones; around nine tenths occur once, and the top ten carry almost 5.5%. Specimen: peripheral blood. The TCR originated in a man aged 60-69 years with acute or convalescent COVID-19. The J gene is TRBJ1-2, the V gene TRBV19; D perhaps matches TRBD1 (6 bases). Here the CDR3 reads CASSISTTGILNYGYTF. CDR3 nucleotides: TGTGCCAGTAGTATTTCAACCACAGGGATTCTCAACTATGGCTACACCTTC.